These T cell receptor beta chains were read from a single sample in a study of cytomegalovirus exposure and HLA in healthy donors. Profiling relied on immunoSEQ multiplex PCR, and the TCRdb table lists in-frame clones only, not all of them. The sample includes about 120,000 clones, about 68% of them seen just once. Sequencing was done on a sample of PBMCs. The receptors were gathered from a woman aged 45-60 years in good health and CMV-seropositive. Both conserved end residues are part of each CDR3. The D gene is left open where the match is weak. Some rows have no size entry. The others give once, few or many, or a class for an expanded clone.

J gene	clone size	D gene	V gene	CDR3 DNA	CDR3 protein
TRBJ1-2	.	.	TRBV20-1	TGCAGTGCTAGCGGGGGGTCGGGCTACACCTTC	CSASGGSGYTF
TRBJ1-2	.	.	TRBV7-3	TGTGCCAGCGGCGGCAGGGTTGGCGGCTACACCTTC	CASGGRVGGYTF
TRBJ2-4	.	TRBD1	TRBV15	TGTGCCACCAGCAGCCTCCGGGACAGAGAAAACATTCAGTACTTC	CATSSLRDRENIQYF
TRBJ2-7	.	.	TRBV4-1	TGCGCCAGCAGCCCCCTAGACAGGCCCTCCTACGAGCAGTACTTC	CASSPLDRPSYEQYF
TRBJ2-3	.	TRBD1	TRBV30	TGTGCCTGGAGTGTACTAGGGACAGGGGGCACAGATACGCAGTATTTT	CAWSVLGTGGTDTQYF
TRBJ2-3	.	TRBD1	TRBV6-6	TGTGCCAGCAGTTACTTTGGGACAGGGGGCGAAGATACGCAGTATTTT	CASSYFGTGGEDTQYF
TRBJ2-2	few	TRBD1	TRBV4-1	TGCGCCAGCACCTGGACAGGGAAGGCCGGGGAGCTGTTTTTT	CASTWTGKAGELFF
TRBJ2-7	few	.	TRBV29-1	TGCAGCGTTGCTACGGGAGAGGGCGAGCAGTACTTC	CSVATGEGEQYF
TRBJ1-5	.	.	TRBV12-2	TGTGCAAGTCACAAGACAAACCCTAGCAATCAGCCCCAGCATTTT	CASHKTNPSNQPQHF
TRBJ1-4	.	.	TRBV6-6	TGTGCCAGCAGCCAGAATGAAAAACTGTTTTTT	CASSQNEKLFF
TRBJ2-3	.	TRBD1	TRBV15	TGTGCCACCAGCAGAGCCCGACAGGGAAGGGATACGCAGTATTTT	CATSRARQGRDTQYF
TRBJ1-2	.	TRBD1	TRBV5-6	TGTGCCAGCAGCCGCAACGCAGGGGGCCATAACTATGGCTACACCTTC	CASSRNAGGHNYGYTF
TRBJ1-1	once	.	TRBV10-3	TGTGCCATCAGTGTAAGGGAGCCTAACATGAACACTGAAGCTTTCTTT	CAISVREPNMNTEAFF
TRBJ1-2	.	.	TRBV10-1	TGCGCCAGCAGTGCCGGAGCAAACTATGGCTACACCTTC	CASSAGANYGYTF
TRBJ2-1	.	TRBD1	TRBV7-9	TGTGCCAGCAGCCCACCGACAGGGGCTAAATACAATGAGCAGTTCTTC	CASSPPTGAKYNEQFF
TRBJ1-2	few	TRBD1	TRBV28	TGTGCCAGCAGTTTCGGACAGGGCTATGGCTACACCTTC	CASSFGQGYGYTF
TRBJ1-1	few	.	TRBV6-1	TGTGCCAGCGACAGGATTAACACTGAAGCTTTCTTT	CASDRINTEAFF
TRBJ1-2	few	TRBD1	TRBV19	TGTGCCAGTATACGGCAGGGGACAGAGAAGTATGGCTACACCTTC	CASIRQGTEKYGYTF
TRBJ2-7	.	TRBD1	TRBV9	TGTGCCAGCAGCGCCCATTCGACAGGGGACTACGAGCAGTACTTC	CASSAHSTGDYEQYF
TRBJ1-5	.	.	TRBV19	TGTGCCAGTAGTATAGGACATAATAGCAATCAGCCCCAGCATTTT	CASSIGHNSNQPQHF
TRBJ2-7	.	.	TRBV6-1	TGTGCCAGCGCTGGCCCCTACGAGCAGTACTTC	CASAGPYEQYF
TRBJ2-1	few	TRBD1	TRBV11-3	TGTGCCAGCAGCTCCCGGGACAGCGTTAATGAGCAGTTCTTC	CASSSRDSVNEQFF
TRBJ1-3	.	.	TRBV19	TGTGCCAGTAGTATTGGACGGGAAAACACCATATATTTT	CASSIGRENTIYF
TRBJ2-6	.	.	TRBV11-2	TGTGCCAGCAGCAGCAGGGGGGCTGGGGCCAACGTCCTGACTTTC	CASSSRGAGANVLTF
TRBJ1-2	few	.	TRBV2	TGTGCCAGCAGCTTCGCGGGACCGAAGTCGGGCTATGGCTACACCTTC	CASSFAGPKSGYGYTF
TRBJ1-3	.	.	TRBV4-2	TGTGCCAGCAGCCAAGAAGGGGACACCTTCTCTGGAAACACCATATATTTT	CASSQEGDTFSGNTIYF
TRBJ1-2	.	TRBD1	TRBV7-2	TGTGCCAGCAGCCAAGGGGGCGAAGGCTACACCTTC	CASSQGGEGYTF